This TCR beta chain comes out of a study of human T cells and chemical hapten exposure. Study at large: Each patient's scalp received weekly diphenylcyclopropenone throughout the approximately 25-week study.

Time point in this sample: pre-sensitization, week 0. Treatment: therapeutic diphenylcyclopropenone sensitization with weekly scalp DPC. Germline values: CDR1 DFQATT, CDR2 SNEGSKA (reference sequence). Trimming shortened V by 5 bases and J by 4 bases, and 11 bases separated the two germline ends. CDR3 size: 13 residues. Individual cDNA molecules had unique molecular identifiers attached to them by the library. TCRdb fed the RACE reads into MiXCR, producing one record per CDR3 protein. This sample has 380,000 or so distinct CDR3 sequences, with about 5% found just once. Sequences were derived from whole blood, sampled in connection with sensitization to the hapten diphenylcyclopropenone (DPC). The rearrangement links TRBV20-1 to TRBJ1-4; possible D gene TRBD1, 5 bases. The clonotype was recovered from a woman aged 18-29 years with alopecia areata. Some clones in this sample may be carry-over from other donors' samples. As DNA, the CDR3 is TGCAGTGCTTGGGGCCAGAGTAATGAAAAACTGTTTTTT. This sequence encodes CSAWGQSNEKLFF.